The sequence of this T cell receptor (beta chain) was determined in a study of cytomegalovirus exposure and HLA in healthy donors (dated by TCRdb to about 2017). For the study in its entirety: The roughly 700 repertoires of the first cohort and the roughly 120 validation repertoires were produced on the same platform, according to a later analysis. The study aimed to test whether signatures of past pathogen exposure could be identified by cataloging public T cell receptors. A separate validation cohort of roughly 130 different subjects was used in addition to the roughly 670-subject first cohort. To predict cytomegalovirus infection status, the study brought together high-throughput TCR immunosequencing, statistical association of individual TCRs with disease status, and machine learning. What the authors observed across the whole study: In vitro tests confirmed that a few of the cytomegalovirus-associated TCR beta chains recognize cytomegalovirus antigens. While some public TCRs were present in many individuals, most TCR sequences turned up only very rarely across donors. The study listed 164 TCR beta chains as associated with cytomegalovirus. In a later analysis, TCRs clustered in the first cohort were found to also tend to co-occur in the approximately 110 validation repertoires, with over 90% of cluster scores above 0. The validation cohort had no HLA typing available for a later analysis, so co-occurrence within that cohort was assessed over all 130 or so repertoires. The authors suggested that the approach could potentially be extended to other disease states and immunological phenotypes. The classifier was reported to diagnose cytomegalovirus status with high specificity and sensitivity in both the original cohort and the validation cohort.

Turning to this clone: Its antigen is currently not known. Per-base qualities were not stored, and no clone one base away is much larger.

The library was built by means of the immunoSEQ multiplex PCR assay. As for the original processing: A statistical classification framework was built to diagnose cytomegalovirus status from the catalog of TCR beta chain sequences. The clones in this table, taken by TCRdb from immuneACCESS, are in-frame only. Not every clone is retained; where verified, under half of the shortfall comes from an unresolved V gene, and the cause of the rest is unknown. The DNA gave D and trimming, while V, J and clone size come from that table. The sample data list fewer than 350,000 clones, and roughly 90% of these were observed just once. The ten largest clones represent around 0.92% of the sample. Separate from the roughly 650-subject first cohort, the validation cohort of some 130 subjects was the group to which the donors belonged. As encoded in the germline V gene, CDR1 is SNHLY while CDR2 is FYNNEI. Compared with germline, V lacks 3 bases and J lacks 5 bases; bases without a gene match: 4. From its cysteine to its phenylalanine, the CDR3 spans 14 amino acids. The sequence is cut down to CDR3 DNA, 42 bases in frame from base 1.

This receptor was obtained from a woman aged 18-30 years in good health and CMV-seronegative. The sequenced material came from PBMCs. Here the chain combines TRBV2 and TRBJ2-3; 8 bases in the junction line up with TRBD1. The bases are TGTGCCAGCAGTGACCCAGGGGGCTTAGATACGCAGTATTTT. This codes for CASSDPGGLDTQYF.